These 16 T cell receptor beta chains were all obtained from the same sample, sequenced in a study of cytomegalovirus exposure and HLA in healthy donors. PCR was performed using 60 Vbeta and 13 Jbeta primers. Only in-frame clones appear in the TCRdb table, and some are missing; sequencing was by immunoSEQ multiplex PCR. The data show roughly 100,000 clones, roughly 82% seen once. The sample comprised PBMCs. These receptors all come from a man aged 30 to 39 in good health and CMV-seropositive.

V and J are TRBV5-1 and TRBJ1-6, with D uncertain. The CDR3 totals 15 residues. From germline, CDR1 is SGHRS and CDR2 YFSETQ. Trimming stripped 0 bases from V and 3 bases from J, with 7 bases between. The CDR3 coding sequence is TGCGCCAGCAGCTTGGGCACAGACTATAATTCACCCCTCCACTTT. It yields the protein CASSLGTDYNSPLHF.

The chain links TRBV7-2 to TRBJ2-1; 9 bases align to TRBD2. In germline, CDR1 is SGHTA, CDR2 FQGNSA. The CDR3 is 15 residues long. V lost 3 bases to trimming and J lost 9 bases; unmatched junction nucleotides: 9. This CDR3 reads CASSLGSGRQSEQFF. The CDR3 DNA is TGTGCCAGCAGCTTGGGGAGCGGGAGGCAGAGTGAGCAGTTCTTC.

The sample holds a few counts of this clone. The chain carries TRBV29-1 and TRBJ1-1; 7 bases align to TRBD1. This CDR3 is 12 amino acids long. Germline-derived CDR1 and CDR2 are SQVTM and ANQGSEA. J gave up 6 bases and V 3 bases, and 4 bases lay outside the gene matches. In nucleotides, the CDR3 is TGCAGCGTTGAGACAGGGCGGGCTGAAGCTTTCTTT. Its translation is CSVETGRAEAFF.

This sequence joins TRBV5-1 and TRBJ1-2; tentative D call: TRBD1 (6 bases). This CDR3 has 14 residues. V was shortened by 4 bases and J by 2 bases, with 12 bases between the two germline ends. CDR1 and CDR2 from the germline V gene are SGHRS and YFSETQ. The CDR3 DNA sequence: TGCGCCAGCAGCCCGGAACAGGGAAACTATGGCTACACCTTC. Encoded protein: CASSPEQGNYGYTF.

V is TRBV5-1 and J is TRBJ2-7; TRBD2 matches 12 bases. The J segment lost 2 bases and the V segment lost 3 bases, leaving 6 bases of the junction unmatched. The CDR3 has 16 amino acids. Germline V gene lookup returns CDR1 SGHRS and CDR2 YFSETQ. The CDR3, as DNA: TGCGCCAGCAGCTCCGGGACTAGCGGGCGAGCCTACGAGCAGTACTTC. This sequence encodes CASSSGTSGRAYEQYF.

The chain is built from TRBV7-2 and TRBJ2-1; 9 nucleotides match TRBD2. The CDR3 is 15 residues long. The V gene end was trimmed by 2 bases and the J gene end by 9 bases; junction bases not matched to a gene: 8. CDR1 is SGHTA and CDR2 is FQGNSA in the germline V gene. CDR3 sequence (DNA): TGTGCCAGCAGCTTACTCTCCGGGACTAGCAGTGAGCAGTTCTTC. Amino acid sequence: CASSLLSGTSSEQFF.

The V gene is TRBV9, the J gene TRBJ2-5, with TRBD1 as a possible D gene (5 bases). V shed 4 bases and J shed 2 bases, with 15 bases lying between them. Germline CDR1 reads SGDLS; CDR2 reads YYNGEE. CDR3 length: 15 residues. In DNA, the CDR3 is TGTGCCAGCAGCTCAGGGAACCCGATGCAAGAGACCCAGTACTTC. Encoded protein: CASSSGNPMQETQYF. Variable domain in full (rest from reference TRBV9 and TRBJ2-5): DSGVTQTPKHLITATGQRVTLRCSPRSGDLSVYWYQQSLDQGLQFLIQYYNGEERAKGNILERFSAQQFPDLHSELNLSSLELGDSALYFCASSSGNPMQETQYFGPGTRLLVL.

V gene TRBV15 combines with J gene TRBJ1-2; 8 bases agree with TRBD1. The junction had 5 bases not matched to a gene; V was cut back by 2 bases and J by 3 bases. The CDR3 is 15 amino acids. Germline loops: CDR1 LNHNV, CDR2 YYDKDF (reference sequence). The CDR3 reads CATSRTGGRDYGYTF. Here the CDR3 DNA reads TGTGCCACCAGCAGAACAGGGGGTCGGGACTATGGCTACACCTTC.

This clone occurred once. The J gene is TRBJ2-7, the V gene TRBV28, with D possibly being TRBD2 (5 bases). Trimming pared 6 bases from V and 0 bases from J, leaving 9 bases between. Germline lookup yields CDR1 MDHEN and CDR2 SYDVKM. The length of the CDR3 is 13 residues. The CDR3 reads CASRPGSSYEQYF. The CDR3 DNA is TGTGCCAGCAGACCGGGGAGCTCCTACGAGCAGTACTTC.

V and J are TRBV30 and TRBJ2-7, with D unresolved. Germline values: CDR1 GTSNPN, CDR2 SVGIG (reference sequence). The CDR3 is made up of 14 amino acids. With 0 bases removed from V and 0 bases from J, the gap between germline ends came to 9 bases. CDR3 DNA sequence: TGTGCCTGGAGTGTACCAGCGCCCTCCTACGAGCAGTACTTC. Translated, it gives CAWSVPAPSYEQYF. The variable domain in full, with the rest retrieved from reference TRBV30 and TRBJ2-7, is SQTIHQWPATLVQPVGSPLSLECTVEGTSNPNLYWYRQAAGRGLQLLFYSVGIGQISSEVPQNLSASRPQDRQFILSSKKLLLSDSGFYLCAWSVPAPSYEQYFGPGTRLTVT.

Concerning this clone itself: Its ends do not fully match the called genes, so a read error is possible. This chain uses TRBV28 with TRBJ1-2, with D tentatively TRBD1 (6 bases). The CDR3 contains 14 residues. Germline values: CDR1 MDHEN, CDR2 SYDVKM. In nucleotides, the CDR3 is TGTGCCAGCAGTCGAGGGGGTCCTAACTATGGCCACACCTTC. This gives the protein CASSRGGPNYGHTF.

This sequence joins TRBV10-3 and TRBJ1-6, with 10 positions matching TRBD1. This CDR3 is built from 15 residues. V shed 6 bases and J 5 bases; nucleotides not matched to a gene: 4. Per the germline V gene, CDR1 is ENHRY and CDR2 is SYGVKD. This CDR3 reads CAISAGTGDNSPLHF. The CDR3 DNA reads TGTGCCATCAGCGCTGGGACAGGGGATAATTCACCCCTCCACTTT.

This clone was picked up one time. A single base is all that separates this from a far larger clone, so a read error is likely. This sample includes further DNA sequences coding for the same CDR3. The rearrangement links TRBV27 to TRBJ2-7; 9 nucleotides agree with TRBD1. J was trimmed by 3 bases and V by 5 bases; bases with no gene match: 5. This CDR3 contains 14 residues. Looked up from germline, CDR1 is MNHEY and CDR2 is SMNVEV (reference sequence). CDR3 region: CASSLQGANYEQYF. As DNA, the CDR3 is TGTGCCAGCAGTCTACAGGGGGCGAACTACGAGCAGTACTTC.

The chain uses TRBV5-5 and TRBJ1-5; no definite D call. CDR1 SGHKS and CDR2 YYEKEE come from the germline V gene (reference sequence). The CDR3 has 13 residues. V was trimmed by 2 bases and J by 5 bases, leaving 8 bases between them. The DNA of the CDR3 is TGTGCCAGCAGCTTCCAGGTGGATCAGCCCCAGCATTTT. This translates into CASSFQVDQPQHF.

The CDR3 loop reads CASRYTTGTENEKLFF. DNA of the CDR3: TGTGCCAGCAGGTACACGACCGGGACAGAAAATGAAAAACTGTTTTTT. V usage is TRBV28 and J usage is TRBJ1-4; TRBD1 matches 7 bases. Germline loops: CDR1 MDHEN, CDR2 SYDVKM. Trimming at V came to 6 bases and at J to 5 bases, leaving 12 bases not matched to a gene. CDR3 length equals 16 residues.

J is TRBJ2-7 and V is TRBV2; TRBD1 matches 7 bases. V gave up 8 bases and J gave up 4 bases; unmatched junction bases: 14. The CDR3 has 15 amino acids. Germline values: CDR1 SNHLY, CDR2 FYNNEI. The CDR3 loop reads CASRGGGTALYEQYF. The DNA of the CDR3 is TGTGCCAGCCGCGGAGGTGGGACAGCGTTGTACGAGCAGTACTTC. The full variable domain, in which reference TRBV2 and TRBJ2-7 provide the parts outside the CDR3, is EPEVTQTPSHQVTQMGQEVILRCVPISNHLYFYWYRQILGQKVEFLVSFYNNEISEKSEIFDDQFSVERPDGSNFTLKIRSTKLEDSAMYFCASRGGGTALYEQYFGPGTRLTVT.